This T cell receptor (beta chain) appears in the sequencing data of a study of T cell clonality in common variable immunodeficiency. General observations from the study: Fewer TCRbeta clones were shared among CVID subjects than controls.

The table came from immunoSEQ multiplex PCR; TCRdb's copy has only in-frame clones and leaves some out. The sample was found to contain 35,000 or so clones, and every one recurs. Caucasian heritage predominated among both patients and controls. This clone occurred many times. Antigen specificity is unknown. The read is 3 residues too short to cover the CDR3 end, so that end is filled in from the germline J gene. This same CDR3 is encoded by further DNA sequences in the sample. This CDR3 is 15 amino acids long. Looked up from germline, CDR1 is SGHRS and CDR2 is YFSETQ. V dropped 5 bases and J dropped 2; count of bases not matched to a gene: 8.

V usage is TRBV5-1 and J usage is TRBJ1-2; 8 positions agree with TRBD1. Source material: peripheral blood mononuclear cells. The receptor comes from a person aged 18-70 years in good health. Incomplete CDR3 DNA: TGCGCCAGCAGGACAGGGGATTCGTCCAACTATGGC. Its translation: CASRTGDSSNYG. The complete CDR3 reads CASRTGDSSNYGYTF.